The rows below give T cell receptor beta chains drawn from one sample of a study of T cell responses to AZD1222 COVID-19 vaccine. Clones were read by immunoSEQ multiplex PCR, and TCRdb kept only the in-frame ones, dropping some. This sample has around 180,000 clones, with about 86% found just once. The sequenced sample was peripheral blood, obtained on day 0 of AZD1222 vaccination. These receptors were obtained from an adult in good health. Both conserved end residues are part of each CDR3. The D gene is left open where the match is weak. Only some rows state a clone size, as once, few, many or a class for expanded clones.

v_gene: TRBV11-3
d_gene: -
j_gene: TRBJ1-1
abundance: -
CDR3aa: CASSPGGFRVTEAFF
CDR3nt: TGTGCCAGCAGCCCAGGCGGTTTCAGGGTCACTGAAGCTTTCTTT

v_gene: TRBV6-2/TRBV6-3
d_gene: -
j_gene: TRBJ1-5
abundance: -
CDR3aa: CASSLPPQPQHF
CDR3nt: TGTGCCAGCAGCCTCCCCCCGCAGCCCCAGCATTTT

v_gene: TRBV19
d_gene: -
j_gene: TRBJ1-5
abundance: -
CDR3aa: CASSIGRTAQPQHF
CDR3nt: TGTGCCAGTAGTATAGGGAGGACAGCCCAGCCCCAGCATTTT

v_gene: TRBV12-3/TRBV12-4
d_gene: -
j_gene: TRBJ1-2
abundance: -
CDR3aa: CASSAHGRNGYTF
CDR3nt: TGTGCCAGCAGTGCCCACGGTAGGAATGGCTACACCTTC

v_gene: TRBV12-5
d_gene: -
j_gene: TRBJ1-2
abundance: -
CDR3aa: CASGTGPYGYTF
CDR3nt: TGTGCTAGTGGCACGGGACCCTATGGCTACACCTTC

v_gene: TRBV7-2
d_gene: -
j_gene: TRBJ1-2
abundance: once
CDR3aa: CASSLSGNANYGYTF
CDR3nt: TGTGCCAGCAGCTTATCAGGGAACGCTAACTATGGCTACACCTTC

v_gene: TRBV2
d_gene: -
j_gene: TRBJ2-1
abundance: -
CDR3aa: CASSIEVSEQFF
CDR3nt: TGTGCCAGCAGTATAGAGGTATCGGAGCAGTTCTTC

v_gene: TRBV20-1
d_gene: -
j_gene: TRBJ1-4
abundance: -
CDR3aa: CSASMSPNEKLFF
CDR3nt: TGCAGTGCTAGTATGAGTCCCAATGAAAAACTGTTTTTT

v_gene: TRBV9
d_gene: -
j_gene: TRBJ1-2
abundance: -
CDR3aa: CASSVGGPDGYTF
CDR3nt: TGTGCCAGCAGCGTAGGTGGGCCGGATGGCTACACCTTC

v_gene: TRBV19
d_gene: -
j_gene: TRBJ2-7
abundance: -
CDR3aa: CASSFRGDYEQYF
CDR3nt: TGTGCCAGTAGTTTCCGAGGAGACTACGAGCAGTACTTC

v_gene: TRBV3-1/TRBV3-2
d_gene: -
j_gene: TRBJ1-2
abundance: -
CDR3aa: CASSQVTGNYGYTF
CDR3nt: TGTGCCAGCAGCCAAGTTACGGGGAACTATGGCTACACCTTC

v_gene: TRBV6-1
d_gene: TRBD2
j_gene: TRBJ2-7
abundance: -
CDR3aa: CASSEALASGGNTYEQYF
CDR3nt: TGTGCCAGCAGTGAAGCGCTGGCTAGCGGGGGGAATACCTACGAGCAGTACTTC

v_gene: TRBV4-1
d_gene: TRBD1
j_gene: TRBJ2-7
abundance: few
CDR3aa: CASSQTPGQGRYEQYF
CDR3nt: TGCGCCAGCAGCCAAACCCCGGGACAGGGTCGCTACGAGCAGTACTTC

v_gene: TRBV28
d_gene: TRBD1
j_gene: TRBJ1-2
abundance: -
CDR3aa: CASSSRTGSANYGYTF
CDR3nt: TGTGCCAGCAGTTCGCGGACAGGGAGCGCTAACTATGGCTACACCTTC

v_gene: TRBV9
d_gene: -
j_gene: TRBJ1-4
abundance: -
CDR3aa: CASNEGGANEKLFF
CDR3nt: TGTGCCAGCAATGAGGGGGGCGCTAATGAAAAACTGTTTTTT

v_gene: TRBV14
d_gene: -
j_gene: TRBJ1-2
abundance: -
CDR3aa: CASSQDPSANYGYTF
CDR3nt: TGTGCCAGCAGCCAAGATCCTAGCGCTAACTATGGCTACACCTTC

v_gene: TRBV7-3
d_gene: TRBD2
j_gene: TRBJ2-7
abundance: once
CDR3aa: CASSSTGTSLYEQYF
CDR3nt: TGTGCCAGCAGCTCCACCGGGACTAGCCTTTACGAGCAGTACTTC

v_gene: TRBV20-1
d_gene: -
j_gene: TRBJ2-1
abundance: few
CDR3aa: CSASFRDYNEQFF
CDR3nt: TGCAGTGCTAGTTTTCGGGACTACAATGAGCAGTTCTTC

v_gene: TRBV30
d_gene: TRBD1
j_gene: TRBJ1-5
abundance: once
CDR3aa: CAWSRDSNQPQHF
CDR3nt: TGTGCCTGGAGTCGGGACAGTAATCAGCCCCAGCATTTT

v_gene: TRBV5-1
d_gene: TRBD1
j_gene: TRBJ2-5
abundance: -
CDR3aa: CASGQGQGVETQYF
CDR3nt: TGCGCCAGCGGGCAGGGACAGGGTGTAGAGACCCAGTACTTC

v_gene: TRBV27
d_gene: TRBD2
j_gene: TRBJ2-5
abundance: -
CDR3aa: CASSPSGGSPKTQYF
CDR3nt: TGTGCCAGCAGCCCTAGCGGGGGTAGCCCCAAGACCCAGTACTTC

v_gene: TRBV7-6
d_gene: -
j_gene: TRBJ2-7
abundance: -
CDR3aa: CASSLATGYEQYF
CDR3nt: TGTGCCAGCAGCTTAGCGACAGGCTACGAGCAGTACTTC

v_gene: TRBV28
d_gene: -
j_gene: TRBJ2-7
abundance: -
CDR3aa: CASSFQGKTPYEQYF
CDR3nt: TGTGCCAGCAGTTTCCAGGGTAAAACCCCCTACGAGCAGTACTTC

v_gene: TRBV7-9
d_gene: -
j_gene: TRBJ1-4
abundance: -
CDR3aa: CASSLSGYEKLFF
CDR3nt: TGTGCCAGCAGCTTATCGGGTTATGAAAAACTGTTTTTT

v_gene: TRBV5-4
d_gene: TRBD1
j_gene: TRBJ2-5
abundance: -
CDR3aa: CASSPWTGGAETQYF
CDR3nt: TGTGCCAGCAGCCCTTGGACAGGGGGCGCGGAGACCCAGTACTTC

v_gene: TRBV18
d_gene: -
j_gene: TRBJ1-2
abundance: -
CDR3aa: CASSPQGNYGYTF
CDR3nt: TGTGCCAGCTCGCCCCAGGGGAACTATGGCTACACCTTC

v_gene: TRBV7-8
d_gene: -
j_gene: TRBJ1-4
abundance: -
CDR3aa: CASRASWGGAGSGNEKLFF
CDR3nt: TGTGCCAGCAGGGCCTCATGGGGGGGCGCTGGGTCTGGTAATGAAAAACTGTTTTTT

v_gene: TRBV2
d_gene: -
j_gene: TRBJ1-2
abundance: once
CDR3aa: CASSVGSYGYTF
CDR3nt: TGTGCCAGCAGTGTAGGTAGCTATGGCTACACCTTC

v_gene: TRBV7-3
d_gene: -
j_gene: TRBJ1-1
abundance: -
CDR3aa: CASSLTVGNTEAFF
CDR3nt: TGTGCCAGCAGCTTAACAGTCGGGAACACTGAAGCTTTCTTT

v_gene: TRBV30
d_gene: TRBD1
j_gene: TRBJ1-6
abundance: -
CDR3aa: CAWSWDRINSPLHF
CDR3nt: TGTGCCTGGAGTTGGGACAGAATTAATTCACCCCTCCACTTT

v_gene: TRBV2
d_gene: -
j_gene: TRBJ1-2
abundance: -
CDR3aa: CASSVLSFYGYTF
CDR3nt: TGTGCCAGCAGTGTCTTGTCATTTTATGGCTACACCTTC

v_gene: TRBV2
d_gene: TRBD1
j_gene: TRBJ1-2
abundance: -
CDR3aa: CASSGTGRNYGYTF
CDR3nt: TGTGCCAGCAGCGGGACAGGGCGTAACTATGGCTACACCTTC

v_gene: TRBV6-1
d_gene: -
j_gene: TRBJ2-1
abundance: once
CDR3aa: CASSEARKGNNEQFF
CDR3nt: TGTGCCAGCAGTGAAGCGCGAAAGGGGAACAATGAGCAGTTCTTC

v_gene: TRBV5-4
d_gene: -
j_gene: TRBJ1-1
abundance: -
CDR3aa: CASSLGGQRNTEAFF
CDR3nt: TGTGCCAGCAGCTTGGGTGGACAGAGGAACACTGAAGCTTTCTTT

v_gene: TRBV5-1
d_gene: -
j_gene: TRBJ1-1
abundance: once
CDR3aa: CASSLERTVNTEAFF
CDR3nt: TGCGCCAGCAGCTTGGAGAGGACGGTTAACACTGAAGCTTTCTTT

v_gene: TRBV4-3
d_gene: TRBD1
j_gene: TRBJ2-5
abundance: -
CDR3aa: CASSQERGRGETQYF
CDR3nt: TGCGCCAGCAGCCAAGAAAGGGGGCGTGGAGAGACCCAGTACTTC

v_gene: TRBV30
d_gene: TRBD2
j_gene: TRBJ2-7
abundance: -
CDR3aa: CAWSRLAGAPDEQYF
CDR3nt: TGTGCCTGGAGTCGGCTAGCGGGGGCCCCCGACGAGCAGTACTTC

v_gene: TRBV12-3/TRBV12-4
d_gene: TRBD2
j_gene: TRBJ2-5
abundance: -
CDR3aa: CASSRTRRETQYF
CDR3nt: TGTGCCAGCAGCCGGACTAGAAGAGAGACCCAGTACTTC

v_gene: TRBV6-1
d_gene: -
j_gene: TRBJ1-2
abundance: -
CDR3aa: CASSEFSGKGRYGYTF
CDR3nt: TGTGCCAGCAGTGAATTTTCAGGGAAGGGTCGCTATGGCTACACCTTC

v_gene: TRBV7-3
d_gene: TRBD1
j_gene: TRBJ2-7
abundance: once
CDR3aa: CASSLSQGATYEQYF
CDR3nt: TGTGCCAGCAGCTTATCCCAGGGGGCCACCTACGAGCAGTACTTC

v_gene: TRBV3-1/TRBV3-2
d_gene: -
j_gene: TRBJ1-6
abundance: -
CDR3aa: CASSQMATPDSPLHF
CDR3nt: TGTGCCAGCAGCCAAATGGCTACCCCGGATTCACCCCTCCACTTT

v_gene: TRBV5-1
d_gene: -
j_gene: TRBJ2-7
abundance: -
CDR3aa: CASSFDADYEQYF
CDR3nt: TGCGCCAGCAGCTTCGACGCCGACTACGAGCAGTACTTC

v_gene: TRBV7-9
d_gene: -
j_gene: TRBJ1-6
abundance: -
CDR3aa: CASSLTFGGEWSNSPLHF
CDR3nt: TGTGCCAGCAGCCTTACATTTGGGGGAGAGTGGTCTAATTCACCCCTCCACTTT